The 24 T cell receptor beta chains in this list originate from one sample, sequenced in a study of CXCR3-negative and CXCR3-positive naive CD8 T cells. Overall study findings and caveats: TRB CDR3 hydrophobicity was greater in CXCR3-positive naive cells than in CXCR3-negative naive cells.

Their cognate antigens are unknown. The TRB libraries of cDNA were built by UMI-labeled 5' RACE. Using the 5' RACE reads, TCRdb records one entry per CDR3 protein without DNA. Its listing shows roughly 130,000 distinct CDR3 sequences. What was sequenced was naive CXCR3+ CD8+ T cells from blood. Documented subset: CD45RO-CCR7+CD27+CD95- naive CD8+ T cells expressing CXCR3 (TNR3+). All receptors derive from a human donor in good health. Some clones in this sample may be carry-over from other donors' samples.

The chain has TRBV5-1 and TRBJ2-1; TCRdb reports TRBD1, a call that lacks DNA to check it against. This CDR3 is built from 14 residues. Germline CDR1 and CDR2: SGHRS and YFSETQ. The chain's CDR3 is CASSLGTGGNEQFF.

V gene TRBV14 combines with J gene TRBJ2-5; TCRdb names TRBD1, which stays unverified in the absence of DNA. Germline assignment: CDR1 SGHDN and CDR2 FVKESK. This CDR3 contains 14 residues. The CDR3 spells CASSTPTGFETQYF.

The J gene is TRBJ2-7, the V gene TRBV7-2; TCRdb's assignment of TRBD2 cannot be checked, as there is no DNA. The germline V gene encodes CDR1 SGHTA and CDR2 FQGNSA. The CDR3 consists of 16 residues. CDR3 in amino acids: CASSVDLGLAVYEQYF.

V and J are TRBV11-1 and TRBJ2-1; no DNA is available, so the TRBD1 call from TCRdb remains unchecked. CDR1 SGHAT and CDR2 FQDESV come from the germline V gene (reference sequence). The CDR3 contains 16 residues. CDR3 region: CASSQGQGGPYNEQFF.

This chain links TRBV7-3 with TRBJ1-1; TCRdb names TRBD1, which stays unverified in the absence of DNA. This CDR3 comprises 14 residues. CDR1 is SGHTA and CDR2 is FQGTGA in the germline V gene. The CDR3 protein is CASSKTGLDTEAFF.

The J gene is TRBJ1-2, the V gene TRBV6-5; with no DNA, the TCRdb D assignment of TRBD1 cannot be verified. The CDR3 loop spans 13 amino acids. CDR1 is MNHEY and CDR2 is SVGAGI in the germline V gene. The chain's CDR3 is CASSYGTGGGYTF.

The rearrangement links TRBV15 to TRBJ2-1; TCRdb's D call of TRBD2 is untestable without DNA. The CDR3 is 15 amino acids. Germline values: CDR1 LNHNV, CDR2 YYDKDF (reference sequence). CDR3 protein: CATSRGAKSRGEQFF.

J is TRBJ2-7 and V is TRBV12-3 or TRBV12-4; TCRdb proposes TRBD1, but this gene call is untestable without DNA. This CDR3 comprises 13 residues. CDR3 in amino acids: CASSWDHLYEQYF.

The CDR3 spells CASSSLLAVQETQYF. V gene TRBV28 combines with J gene TRBJ2-5; TCRdb's D gene call, TRBD2, goes unchecked for lack of DNA. From germline, CDR1 is MDHEN and CDR2 SYDVKM. CDR3 length: 15 residues.

V is TRBV6-5 and J is TRBJ2-7; the D call of TRBD1 rests on TCRdb alone, since no DNA is present to check it. CDR1 and CDR2 from the germline V gene are MNHEY and SVGAGI. The CDR3 spans 14 residues. The CDR3 protein is CASRAWGNDYEQYF.

This chain joins TRBV29-1 and TRBJ2-7; TCRdb outputs TRBD1, but without DNA this stays unchecked. The CDR3 loop spans 13 amino acids. Germline CDR1 reads SQVTM; CDR2 reads ANQGSEA. The CDR3 sequence: CSVARGTAYEQYF.

The rearrangement joins TRBV4-1 to TRBJ2-7; checking the TCRdb D call of TRBD1 is not possible without DNA. The CDR3 runs to 14 residues. Germline V gene lookup returns CDR1 MGHRA and CDR2 YSYEKL. The CDR3 loop is CASSWGQSSYEQYF.

This chain links TRBV9 with TRBJ1-5; without DNA, the TCRdb call of TRBD1 cannot be checked. Germline V gives CDR1 SGDLS, CDR2 YYNGEE. There are 14 residues in the CDR3. Here the CDR3 reads CASSPGDRPQPQHF. Variable domain in full (rest from reference TRBV9 and TRBJ1-5): DSGVTQTPKHLITATGQRVTLRCSPRSGDLSVYWYQQSLDQGLQFLIQYYNGEERAKGNILERFSAQQFPDLHSELNLSSLELGDSALYFCASSPGDRPQPQHFGDGTRLSIL.

The chain joins TRBV20-1 to TRBJ1-2. This CDR3 spans 13 amino acids. In germline, CDR1 is DFQATT, CDR2 SNEGSKA (reference sequence). The CDR3 spells CSARTGLVYGYTF.

The chain recombines TRBV20-1 with TRBJ1-6. Germline V CDR1 and CDR2: DFQATT, SNEGSKA (reference sequence). This CDR3 region has 14 residues. CDR3 region: CSAGRGRYSSPLHF.

The J gene is TRBJ1-2, the V gene TRBV28; without DNA, the TCRdb call of TRBD1 cannot be checked. Germline V gene lookup returns CDR1 MDHEN and CDR2 SYDVKM. CDR3 length equals 13 residues. This CDR3 reads CASKVVRALGYTF.

This chain connects TRBV12-3 or TRBV12-4 to TRBJ2-1. This CDR3 is 14 amino acids long. The CDR3 loop reads CASSLAGWDNEQFF.

The chain carries TRBV29-1 and TRBJ1-1; the TCRdb call, TRBD1, lacks DNA for checking. The germline V gene has CDR1 SQVTM and CDR2 ANQGSEA. The CDR3 is 15 residues long. The CDR3 sequence: CSVDKGLAMNTEAFF.

The J gene is TRBJ2-7, the V gene TRBV13. CDR3 length equals 14 residues. Per the germline V gene, CDR1 is PRHDT and CDR2 is FYEKMQ (reference sequence). CDR3 amino acids: CASSLETVNYEQYF.

The rearrangement uses TRBV12-3 or TRBV12-4 and TRBJ1-2; the TCRdb D gene call, TRBD1, has no DNA to confirm it. This CDR3 has 13 amino acids. This CDR3 is CASSPGTEISYTF.

V and J are TRBV7-3 and TRBJ2-7; TCRdb's D call of TRBD2 is untestable without DNA. The CDR3 spans 16 residues. Germline CDR1 and CDR2: SGHTA and FQGTGA. The CDR3 protein is CASSLTGGASVVEQYF.

The chain links TRBV19 to TRBJ2-1. Germline assignment: CDR1 LNHDA and CDR2 SQIVND (reference sequence). CDR3 length: 13 amino acids. CDR3 residues: CASSMGTSNEQFF. The entire variable domain, with the rest obtained from reference TRBV19 and TRBJ2-1, is as follows: DGGITQSPKYLFRKEGQNVTLSCEQNLNHDAMYWYRQDPGQGLRLIYYSQIVNDFQKGDIAEGYSVSREKKESFPLTVTSAQKNPTAFYLCASSMGTSNEQFFGPGTRLTVL.

The CDR3 spells CASSWRDGQFEETQYF. The chain joins TRBV7-9 to TRBJ2-5; the D call from TCRdb, TRBD1, cannot be confirmed without DNA. The CDR3 length is 16 residues. Germline values: CDR1 SEHNR, CDR2 FQNEAQ (reference sequence).

The chain has TRBV25-1 and TRBJ1-1. The CDR3 contains 12 residues. Germline-derived CDR1 and CDR2 are MGHDK and SYGVNS. CDR3 sequence reads: CASSTGSTEAFF.